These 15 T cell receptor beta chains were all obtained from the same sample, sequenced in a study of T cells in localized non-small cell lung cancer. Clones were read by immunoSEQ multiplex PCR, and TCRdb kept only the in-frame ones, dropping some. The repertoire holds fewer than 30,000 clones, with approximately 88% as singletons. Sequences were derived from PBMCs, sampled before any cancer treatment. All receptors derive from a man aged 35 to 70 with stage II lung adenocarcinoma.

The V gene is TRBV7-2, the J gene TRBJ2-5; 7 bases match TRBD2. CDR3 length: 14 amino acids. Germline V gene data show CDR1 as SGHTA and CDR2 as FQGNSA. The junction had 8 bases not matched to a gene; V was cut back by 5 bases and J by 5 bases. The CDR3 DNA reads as TGTGCCAGCAGCCCTAGGGACTACGGGGAGACCCAGTACTTC. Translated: CASSPRDYGETQYF.

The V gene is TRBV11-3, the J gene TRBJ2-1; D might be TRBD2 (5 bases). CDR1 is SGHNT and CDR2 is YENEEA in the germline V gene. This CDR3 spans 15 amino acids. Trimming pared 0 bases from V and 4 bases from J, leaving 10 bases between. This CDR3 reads CASSLDRRVYNEQFF. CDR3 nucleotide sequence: TGTGCCAGCAGCTTAGATCGGCGGGTTTACAATGAGCAGTTCTTC.

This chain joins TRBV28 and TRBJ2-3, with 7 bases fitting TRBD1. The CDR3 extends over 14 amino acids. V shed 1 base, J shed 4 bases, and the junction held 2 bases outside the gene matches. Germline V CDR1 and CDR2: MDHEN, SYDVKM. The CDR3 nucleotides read TGTGCCAGCAGTTTATCGCAGGGGGCAGATACGCAGTATTTT. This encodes CASSLSQGADTQYF. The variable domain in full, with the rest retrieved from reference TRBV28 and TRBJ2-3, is DVKVTQSSRYLVKRTGEKVFLECVQDMDHENMFWYRQDPGLGLRLIYFSYDVKMKEKGDIPEGYSVSREKKERFSLILESASTNQTSMYLCASSLSQGADTQYFGPGTRLTVL.

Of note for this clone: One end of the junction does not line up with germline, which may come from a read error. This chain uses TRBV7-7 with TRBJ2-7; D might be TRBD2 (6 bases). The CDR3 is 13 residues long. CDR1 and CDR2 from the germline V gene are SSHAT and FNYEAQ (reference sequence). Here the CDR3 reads CASSSSSAYEQYF. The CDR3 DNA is TGTGCTAGCAGCTCATCTAGCGCCTACGAGCAGTACTTC.

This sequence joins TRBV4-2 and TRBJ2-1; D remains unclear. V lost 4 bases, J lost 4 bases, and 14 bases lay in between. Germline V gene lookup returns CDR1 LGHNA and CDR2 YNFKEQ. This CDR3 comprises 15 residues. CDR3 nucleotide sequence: TGTGCCAGCAGCCTCGATATACAGAGTTACAATGAGCAGTTCTTC. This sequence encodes CASSLDIQSYNEQFF.

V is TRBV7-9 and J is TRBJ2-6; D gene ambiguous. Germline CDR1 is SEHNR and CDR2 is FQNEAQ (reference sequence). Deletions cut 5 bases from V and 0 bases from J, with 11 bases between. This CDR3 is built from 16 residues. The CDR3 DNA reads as TGTGCCAGCAGCCAAATATCTAACTCTGGGGCCAACGTCCTGACTTTC. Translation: CASSQISNSGANVLTF.

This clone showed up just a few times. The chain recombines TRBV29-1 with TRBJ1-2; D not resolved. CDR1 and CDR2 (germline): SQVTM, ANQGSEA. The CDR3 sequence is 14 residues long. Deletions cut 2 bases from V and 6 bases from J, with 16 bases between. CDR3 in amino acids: CSVEQVTASHGYTF. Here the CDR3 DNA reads TGCAGCGTTGAACAGGTTACGGCATCTCATGGCTACACCTTC.

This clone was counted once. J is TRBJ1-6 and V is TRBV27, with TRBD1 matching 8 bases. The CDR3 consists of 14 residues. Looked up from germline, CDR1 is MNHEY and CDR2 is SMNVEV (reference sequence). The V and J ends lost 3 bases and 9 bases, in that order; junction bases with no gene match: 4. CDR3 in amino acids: CASSFLTGGSPLHF. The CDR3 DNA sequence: TGTGCCAGCAGTTTTTTAACAGGGGGTTCACCCCTCCACTTT.

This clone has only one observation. The DNA for the CDR3 is TGTGCCAGCAGTGTAAGGTCAGCGATTCCCGGGGAGCTGTTTTTT. It is translated as CASSVRSAIPGELFF. The chain links TRBV2 to TRBJ2-2; D unclear. The CDR3 is 15 residues long. V lost 4 bases, J lost 6 bases, and 15 bases lay in between. The germline CDR1 and CDR2 sequences are SNHLY and FYNNEI.

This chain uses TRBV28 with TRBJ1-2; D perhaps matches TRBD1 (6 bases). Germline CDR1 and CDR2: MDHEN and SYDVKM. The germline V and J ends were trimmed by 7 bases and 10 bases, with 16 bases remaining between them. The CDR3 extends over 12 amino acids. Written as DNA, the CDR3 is TGTGCCAGCATTCAACAGGGCTTTGACTACACCTTC. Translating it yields CASIQQGFDYTF.

Here the CDR3 DNA reads TGCAGCGTTCCACGGACAGCCACCGGGGAGCTGTTTTTT. This translates into CSVPRTATGELFF. V gene TRBV29-1 combines with J gene TRBJ2-2, with a weak D call TRBD1 (6 bases). Germline CDR1 is SQVTM and CDR2 is ANQGSEA. V lost 5 bases to trimming and J lost 4 bases, with 11 bases between them. The CDR3 extends over 13 amino acids.

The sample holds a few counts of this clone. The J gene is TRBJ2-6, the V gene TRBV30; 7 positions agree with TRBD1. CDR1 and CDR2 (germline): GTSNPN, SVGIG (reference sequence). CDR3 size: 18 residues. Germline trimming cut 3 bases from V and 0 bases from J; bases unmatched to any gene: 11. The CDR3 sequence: CAWSVEGQASSGANVLTF. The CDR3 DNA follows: TGTGCCTGGAGCGTGGAAGGACAGGCGTCCTCTGGGGCCAACGTCCTGACTTTC.

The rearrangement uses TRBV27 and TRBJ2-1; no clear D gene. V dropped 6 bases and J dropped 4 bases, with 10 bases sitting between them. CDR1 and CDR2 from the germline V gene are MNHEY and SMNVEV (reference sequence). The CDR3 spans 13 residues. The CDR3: CASSIDTYNEQFF. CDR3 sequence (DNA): TGTGCCAGCAGCATAGACACTTACAATGAGCAGTTCTTC.

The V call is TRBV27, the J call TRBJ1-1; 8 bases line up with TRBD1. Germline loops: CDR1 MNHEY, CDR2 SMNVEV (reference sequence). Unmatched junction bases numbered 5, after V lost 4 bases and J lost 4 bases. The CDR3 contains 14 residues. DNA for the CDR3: TGTGCCAGCAGTTCCAGGGGGCAGGGCACTGAAGCTTTCTTT. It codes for CASSSRGQGTEAFF.

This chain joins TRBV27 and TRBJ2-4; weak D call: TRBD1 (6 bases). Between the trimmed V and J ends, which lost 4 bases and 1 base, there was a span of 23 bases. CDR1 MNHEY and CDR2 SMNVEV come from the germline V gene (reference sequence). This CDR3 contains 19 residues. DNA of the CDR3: TGTGCCAGCAGTTCGAGACAGGCCGCTAGCCAAGGGGCCAAAAACATTCAGTACTTC. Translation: CASSSRQAASQGAKNIQYF.